The 2 T cell receptor beta chains below come from one sample, sequenced in a study of T cell responses to AZD1222 COVID-19 vaccine. Clones were read by immunoSEQ multiplex PCR, and TCRdb kept only the in-frame ones, dropping some. The sample has about 190,000 clones, approximately 92% seen once. This material consisted of peripheral blood, taken on day 0 of AZD1222 vaccination. The receptors were sampled from an adult in good health.

This clone was counted between two and nine times. V gene TRBV18 combines with J gene TRBJ2-5; either TRBD1 or TRBD2 may fit D (5 bases each). Per germline, CDR1 KGHSH and CDR2 LQKENI. The V end lost 3 bases, the J end lost 5 bases, and 13 bases lay between the germline ends. This CDR3 has 14 residues. Here the CDR3 reads CASSPPTGRETQYF. CDR3 in DNA: TGTGCCAGCTCACCCCCTACGGGGCGTGAGACCCAGTACTTC.

The chain couples TRBV9 to TRBJ2-5, with D hard to call. The V gene's germline CDR1 is SGDLS and CDR2 YYNGEE. V was trimmed by 5 bases and J by 2 bases, leaving 10 bases between them. This CDR3 contains 13 residues. The CDR3 protein is CASSPTDQETQYF. In DNA, the CDR3 is TGTGCCAGCAGTCCCACAGATCAAGAGACCCAGTACTTC.